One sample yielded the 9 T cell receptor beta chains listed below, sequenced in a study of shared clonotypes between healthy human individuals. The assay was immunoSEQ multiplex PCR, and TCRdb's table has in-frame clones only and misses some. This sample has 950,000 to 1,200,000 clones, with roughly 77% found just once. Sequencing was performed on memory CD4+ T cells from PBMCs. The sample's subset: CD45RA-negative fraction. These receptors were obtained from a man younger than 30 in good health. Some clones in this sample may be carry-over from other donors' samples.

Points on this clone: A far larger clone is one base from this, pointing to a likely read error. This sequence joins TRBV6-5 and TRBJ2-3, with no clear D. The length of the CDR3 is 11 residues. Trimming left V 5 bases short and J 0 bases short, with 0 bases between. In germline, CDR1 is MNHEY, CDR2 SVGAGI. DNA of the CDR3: TGTGCCAGCAGTAGCACAGATACGCAGTATTTT. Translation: CASSSTDTQYF.

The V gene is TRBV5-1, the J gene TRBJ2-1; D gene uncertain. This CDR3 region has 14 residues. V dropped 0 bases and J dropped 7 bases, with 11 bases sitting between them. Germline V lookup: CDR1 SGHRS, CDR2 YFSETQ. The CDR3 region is CASSLVPANNEQFF. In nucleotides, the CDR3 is TGCGCCAGCAGCTTGGTTCCGGCGAATAATGAGCAGTTCTTC.

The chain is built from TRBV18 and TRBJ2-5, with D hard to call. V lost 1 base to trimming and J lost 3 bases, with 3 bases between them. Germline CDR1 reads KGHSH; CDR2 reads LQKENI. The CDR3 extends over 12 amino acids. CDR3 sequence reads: CASSPQKETQYF. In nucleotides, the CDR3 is TGTGCCAGCTCACCACAGAAAGAGACCCAGTACTTC.

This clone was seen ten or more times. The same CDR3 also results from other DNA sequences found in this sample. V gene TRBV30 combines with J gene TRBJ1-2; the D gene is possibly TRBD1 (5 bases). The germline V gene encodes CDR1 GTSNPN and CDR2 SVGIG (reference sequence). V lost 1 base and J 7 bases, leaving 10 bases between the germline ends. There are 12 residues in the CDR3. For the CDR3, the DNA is TGTGCCTGGAGTGAACAGGCCGGTGGCTACACCTTC. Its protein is CAWSEQAGGYTF.

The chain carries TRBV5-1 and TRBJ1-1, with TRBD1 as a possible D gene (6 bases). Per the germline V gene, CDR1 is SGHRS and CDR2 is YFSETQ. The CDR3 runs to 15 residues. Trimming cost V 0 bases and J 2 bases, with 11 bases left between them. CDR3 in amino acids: CASSLAGDINTEAFF. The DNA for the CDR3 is TGCGCCAGCAGCTTGGCCGGGGACATTAACACTGAAGCTTTCTTT.

The CDR3 bases are TGTGCCAGCAGTTACCCGCCAGGTGGGCCCCAAGAGACCCAGTACTTC. This encodes CASSYPPGGPQETQYF. The chain links TRBV6-5 to TRBJ2-5; D not resolved. The V gene lost 2 bases and the J gene lost 1 base, with 14 bases spanning the gap. The CDR3 is 16 residues long. Germline V gene sequence: CDR1 MNHEY, CDR2 SVGAGI.

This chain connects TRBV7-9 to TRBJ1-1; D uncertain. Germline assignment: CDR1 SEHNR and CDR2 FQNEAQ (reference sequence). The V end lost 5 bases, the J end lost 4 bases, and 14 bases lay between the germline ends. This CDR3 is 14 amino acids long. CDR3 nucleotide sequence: TGTGCCAGCAGCCTCTGGATTGCGGGCACTGAAGCTTTCTTT. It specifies CASSLWIAGTEAFF.

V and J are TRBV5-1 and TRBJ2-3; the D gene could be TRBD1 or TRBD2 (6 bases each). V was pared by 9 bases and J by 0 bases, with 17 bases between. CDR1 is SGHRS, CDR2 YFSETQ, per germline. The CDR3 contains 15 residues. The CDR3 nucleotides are TGCGCCACCACCACCGGGGGCAGAAGCACAGATACGCAGTATTTT. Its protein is CATTTGGRSTDTQYF.

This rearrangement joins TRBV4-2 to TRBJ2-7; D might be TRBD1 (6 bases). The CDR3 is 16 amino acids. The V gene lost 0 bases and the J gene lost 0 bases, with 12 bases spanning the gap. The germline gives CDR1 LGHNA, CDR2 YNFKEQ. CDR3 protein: CASSQDVGQFSYEQYF. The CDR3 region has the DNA TGTGCCAGCAGCCAAGATGTTGGACAGTTCTCCTACGAGCAGTACTTC.